This is a list of T cell receptor beta chains from one sample in a study of blood T cell repertoires in COVID-19. Sequencing was performed with immunoSEQ multiplex PCR; in TCRdb, only in-frame clones are kept and a portion is missing. The sample lists hundreds of thousands of clones, 75% to 90% occurring once. The source material was peripheral blood. The receptors stem from a woman in her twenties or thirties who had recovered from COVID-19. Both conserved end residues are part of each CDR3. The D gene is left open where the match is weak. Rows give clone size only sometimes, using once, few, many, or a class for an expanded clone.

d_gene,v_gene,abundance,j_gene,CDR3aa,CDR3nt
.,TRBV19,.,TRBJ2-4,CASSSPGLQGKADIQYF,TGTGCCAGTAGTTCCCCGGGATTACAGGGAAAGGCGGACATTCAGTACTTC
.,TRBV5-6,.,TRBJ2-3,CASSLALGGISTDTQYF,TGTGCCAGCAGCTTGGCCTTAGGCGGGATAAGCACAGATACGCAGTATTTT
TRBD1,TRBV19,.,TRBJ2-5,CASSQDRGGETQYF,TGTGCCAGTAGTCAGGACAGGGGAGGTGAGACCCAGTACTTC
TRBD2,TRBV11-2,.,TRBJ2-7,CASSSTSGYEQYF,TGTGCCAGCAGCTCCACTAGCGGCTACGAGCAGTACTTC
.,TRBV27,.,TRBJ1-2,CASSHGGRSDYGYTF,TGTGCCAGCAGCCACGGAGGGAGGTCGGACTATGGCTACACCTTC
TRBD1,TRBV11-3,.,TRBJ2-1,CASSPGTGVRDNEQFF,TGTGCCAGCAGCCCCGGGACAGGGGTGCGGGACAATGAGCAGTTCTTC
.,TRBV7-2,.,TRBJ2-7,CASSLEGRGYEQYF,TGTGCCAGCAGCTTAGAAGGTCGGGGCTACGAGCAGTACTTC
TRBD2,TRBV19,.,TRBJ2-5,CASSSTSTETQYF,TGTGCCAGTAGTTCGACTAGCACGGAGACCCAGTACTTC
TRBD1,TRBV7-6,.,TRBJ1-4,CASSPDREGEKLFF,TGTGCCAGCAGCCCAGACAGGGAAGGTGAAAAACTGTTTTTT
.,TRBV11-2,.,TRBJ2-7,CASSPDGAYEQYF,TGTGCCAGCAGCCCCGACGGGGCCTACGAGCAGTACTTC
TRBD1,TRBV5-1,.,TRBJ1-1,CASSLQGTANTEAFF,TGCGCCAGCAGCTTGCAAGGGACAGCGAACACTGAAGCTTTCTTT
.,TRBV3-1/TRBV3-2,.,TRBJ2-7,CASSQGGEYEQYF,TGTGCCAGCAGCCAGGGCGGGGAGTACGAGCAGTACTTC
TRBD1,TRBV10-3,.,TRBJ1-6,CAIRDRDSPLHF,TGTGCCATCAGGGACAGGGACTCACCCCTCCACTTT
.,TRBV13,once,TRBJ2-1,CASSIQTINNEQFF,TGTGCCAGCAGCATACAGACCATTAACAATGAGCAGTTCTTC
.,TRBV7-2,.,TRBJ2-2,CASSPIQTGELFF,TGTGCCAGCAGCCCCATCCAGACCGGGGAGCTGTTTTTT
.,TRBV7-3,.,TRBJ2-3,CASSSRYTDTQYF,TGTGCCAGCTCTAGTCGGTACACAGATACGCAGTATTTT
.,TRBV7-9,.,TRBJ2-1,CASSRRAVPHNEQFF,TGTGCCAGCAGCAGACGAGCGGTACCCCACAATGAGCAGTTCTTC
.,TRBV11-3,.,TRBJ1-1,CASSVAYGTEAFF,TGTGCCAGCAGCGTCGCTTACGGCACTGAAGCTTTCTTT
TRBD1,TRBV6-6,.,TRBJ2-7,CASSTQGHTYEQYF,TGTGCCAGCAGTACACAGGGGCATACCTACGAGCAGTACTTC
TRBD2,TRBV11-3,.,TRBJ2-2,CASSPYTSGANTGELFF,TGTGCCAGCAGCCCCTATACTAGCGGGGCGAACACCGGGGAGCTGTTTTTT
TRBD1,TRBV30,.,TRBJ1-2,CAWSGTGGGNGYTF,TGTGCCTGGAGTGGGACAGGGGGAGGTAATGGCTACACCTTC
TRBD1,TRBV4-2,.,TRBJ1-2,CASSFAGTGEGGYTF,TGTGCCAGCAGTTTCGCCGGGACAGGGGAGGGTGGCTACACCTTC
TRBD1,TRBV6-5,.,TRBJ1-3,CASSSDRDGNTIYF,TGTGCCAGCAGTTCGGACAGGGATGGAAACACCATATATTTT
TRBD1,TRBV28,.,TRBJ2-7,CASKGQGYEQYF,TGTGCCAGCAAGGGACAGGGGTACGAGCAGTACTTC
TRBD1,TRBV7-3,.,TRBJ2-6,CASSQGQLGSGANVLTF,TGTGCCAGCAGCCAGGGACAGTTGGGTTCTGGGGCCAACGTCCTGACTTTC
.,TRBV27,once,TRBJ2-3,CASSLNRDTQYF,TGTGCCAGCAGTTTGAACAGGGATACGCAGTATTTT
.,TRBV3-1/TRBV3-2,.,TRBJ2-3,CASSQAIAGDSSADTQYF,TGTGCCAGCAGCCAAGCCATTGCCGGAGATAGCTCGGCAGATACGCAGTATTTT
.,TRBV19,.,TRBJ1-2,CASDMTGRDYGYTF,TGTGCCAGTGACATGACCGGCAGGGACTATGGCTACACCTTC
.,TRBV19,.,TRBJ1-5,CASSFKQDYSNQPQHF,TGTGCCAGTAGTTTCAAACAGGATTATAGCAATCAGCCCCAGCATTTT
TRBD1,TRBV6-5,few,TRBJ1-1,CAGRQGFNTEAFF,TGTGCCGGTAGACAGGGGTTTAACACTGAAGCTTTCTTT
.,TRBV6-5,.,TRBJ1-1,CASTEAGDTEAFF,TGTGCCAGCACAGAGGCAGGGGACACTGAAGCTTTCTTT
.,TRBV21-1,.,TRBJ2-3,CASSKLGTSTDTQYF,TGTGCCAGCAGCAAATTGGGGACTAGCACAGATACGCAGTATTTT
.,TRBV24-1,.,TRBJ2-2,CATSSSVTGELFF,TGTGCCACCAGTTCGTCGGTCACCGGGGAGCTGTTTTTT
.,TRBV7-2,.,TRBJ1-5,CASSSYNQPQHF,TGTGCCAGCAGCTCTTACAATCAGCCCCAGCATTTT
.,TRBV5-1,few,TRBJ1-1,CASSLEGRSGSEVAFF,TGCGCCAGCAGCTTGGAGGGGAGGTCAGGGAGTGAAGTAGCTTTCTTT
.,TRBV7-2,.,TRBJ2-3,CASSGRAGKTGDTQYF,TGTGCCAGCAGCGGCCGGGCAGGGAAGACAGGAGATACGCAGTATTTT
TRBD2,TRBV7-3,.,TRBJ2-1,CASSLRTSGNIDEQFF,TGTGCCAGCAGCTTAAGGACTAGCGGGAATATCGATGAGCAGTTCTTC
TRBD1,TRBV5-1,.,TRBJ2-1,CASSSAGGYNEQFF,TGCGCCAGCAGCTCCGCAGGGGGCTACAATGAGCAGTTCTTC
TRBD2,TRBV19,.,TRBJ2-1,CASSIGLAGSNEQFF,TGTGCCAGTAGTATAGGGCTAGCGGGGAGCAATGAGCAGTTCTTC
.,TRBV5-1,.,TRBJ2-7,CASSLTSYEQYF,TGCGCCAGCAGCCTAACTAGCTACGAGCAGTACTTC
.,TRBV4-3,.,TRBJ2-7,CASSQVRAGFNEQYF,TGCGCCAGCAGCCAAGTGAGGGCGGGATTCAACGAGCAGTACTTC
.,TRBV6-1,few,TRBJ1-1,CASSAQQGSWSTEAFF,TGTGCCAGCAGTGCGCAACAGGGATCGTGGTCCACTGAAGCTTTCTTT
TRBD1,TRBV7-8,once,TRBJ2-5,CASILGQGGETQYF,TGTGCCAGCATCCTAGGACAGGGCGGTGAGACCCAGTACTTC
.,TRBV7-2,.,TRBJ2-2,CASSLGLNTGELFF,TGTGCCAGCAGCTTAGGACTCAACACCGGGGAGCTGTTTTTT
.,TRBV18,.,TRBJ2-2,CASSPDRNTGELFF,TGTGCCAGCTCTCCGGACAGGAACACCGGGGAGCTGTTTTTT
TRBD2,TRBV5-4,.,TRBJ2-7,CASSSGLAGDYEQYF,TGTGCCAGCAGCTCAGGACTAGCGGGGGACTACGAGCAGTACTTC
.,TRBV5-6,few,TRBJ1-6,CASSLVGEGSPLHF,TGTGCCAGCAGCTTGGTCGGGGAGGGTTCACCCCTCCACTTT
.,TRBV7-3,once,TRBJ1-4,CASSATPSGREKLFF,TGTGCCAGCAGCGCTACCCCTTCAGGGCGGGAAAAACTGTTTTTT
TRBD1,TRBV19,few,TRBJ2-5,CASSLTGGFSYQETQYF,TGTGCCAGTAGTTTGACAGGGGGCTTCTCCTACCAAGAGACCCAGTACTTC
.,TRBV6-2/TRBV6-3,.,TRBJ2-5,CASSYILVVETQYF,TGTGCCAGCAGTTACATCCTAGTAGTTGAGACCCAGTACTTC
.,TRBV11-2,.,TRBJ1-1,CASSTTGTLDTEAFF,TGTGCCAGCAGTACGACAGGCACTCTCGACACTGAAGCTTTCTTT
TRBD2,TRBV5-6,.,TRBJ2-3,CASSPGLAGLVDTQYF,TGTGCCAGCAGCCCTGGACTAGCGGGGCTGGTGGATACGCAGTATTTT
TRBD1,TRBV28,.,TRBJ1-2,CASSYSLDRGGRTYTF,TGTGCCAGCAGCTATTCTCTGGACAGGGGCGGGCGGACCTACACCTTC
.,TRBV11-2,once,TRBJ2-2,CASSSWTANTGELFF,TGTGCCAGCAGCTCCTGGACAGCGAACACCGGGGAGCTGTTTTTT
.,TRBV19,.,TRBJ2-3,CASSMATDTQYF,TGTGCCAGTAGTATGGCCACAGATACGCAGTATTTT